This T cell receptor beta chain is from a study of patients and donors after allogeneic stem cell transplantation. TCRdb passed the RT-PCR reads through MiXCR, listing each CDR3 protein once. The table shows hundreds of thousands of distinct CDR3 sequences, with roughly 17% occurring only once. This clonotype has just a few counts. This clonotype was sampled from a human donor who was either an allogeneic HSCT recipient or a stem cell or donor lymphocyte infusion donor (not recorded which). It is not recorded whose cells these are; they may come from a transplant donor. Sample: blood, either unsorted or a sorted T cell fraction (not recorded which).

This CDR3 is CASSSLTGGGQPQHF. CDR3 bases: TGCGCCAGCAGCTCCTTAACAGGGGGCGGCCAGCCCCAGCATTTT. The V gene is TRBV4-1, the J gene TRBJ1-5; 9 bases match TRBD1. Trimming at V came to 5 bases and at J to 7 bases, leaving 9 bases not matched to a gene. The germline V gene has CDR1 MGHRA and CDR2 YSYEKL. CDR3 size: 15 residues.